These 4 T cell receptor beta chains came from one sample sequenced in a study of cytomegalovirus exposure and HLA in healthy donors. Sequencing used immunoSEQ multiplex PCR; TCRdb keeps in-frame clones, though not all of them. The sample has roughly 59,000 clones; 80% to 95% are singletons. The source material was PBMCs. The receptors shown here come from a young man in good health and CMV-seropositive.

V usage is TRBV7-3 and J usage is TRBJ2-1; TRBD2 matches 9 bases. This CDR3 contains 17 residues. Trimming took 2 bases from V and 7 from J; bases not matched to a gene: 12. Germline assignment: CDR1 SGHTA and CDR2 FQGTGA. In DNA form, the CDR3 reads TGTGCCAGCAGCTTATTTAGCGGGAGCACCGGGGGGAATGAGCAGTTCTTC. Its translation is CASSLFSGSTGGNEQFF.

This chain joins TRBV15 and TRBJ2-7; D is possibly TRBD2 (7 bases). V lost 1 base to trimming and J lost 1 base, with 14 bases between them. The length of the CDR3 is 16 residues. The germline V gene has CDR1 LNHNV and CDR2 YYDKDF (reference sequence). The CDR3 nucleotides are TGTGCCACCAGCAGAGGGGGGGGGCGCGGATCCTACGAGCAGTACTTC. Translating gives CATSRGGGRGSYEQYF.

This rearrangement joins TRBV20-1 to TRBJ2-5; maybe TRBD2 (5 bases). The CDR3 is 11 residues long. Germline V gives CDR1 DFQATT, CDR2 SNEGSKA (reference sequence). V was cut by 4 bases and J by 9 bases, with 12 bases left in between. The CDR3, as DNA: TGCAGTGCTAAGGAGGTGGCGTCCCAGTACTTC. Protein product: CSAKEVASQYF.

This clone was seen once. The junction differs from germline at one of its ends, possibly a read error. The chain carries TRBV4-2 and TRBJ1-2, with TRBD1 matching 7 bases. Germline lookup yields CDR1 LGHNA and CDR2 YNFKEQ. There are 18 residues in the CDR3. Here the CDR3 reads CTSSRMGGTVPPLGGYTF. The DNA of the CDR3 is TGTACCAGCAGCCGGATGGGCGGGACAGTCCCTCCATTGGGTGGCTACACCTTC.